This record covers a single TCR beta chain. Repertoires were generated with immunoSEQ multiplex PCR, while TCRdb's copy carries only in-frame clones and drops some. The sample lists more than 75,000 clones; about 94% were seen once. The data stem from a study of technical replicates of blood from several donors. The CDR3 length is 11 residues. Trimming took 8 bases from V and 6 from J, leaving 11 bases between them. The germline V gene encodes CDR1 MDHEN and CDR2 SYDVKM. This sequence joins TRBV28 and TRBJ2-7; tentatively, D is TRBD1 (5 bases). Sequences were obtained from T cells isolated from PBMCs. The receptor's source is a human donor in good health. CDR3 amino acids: CASWKGREQYF. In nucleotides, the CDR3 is TGTGCCAGCTGGAAGGGGCGCGAGCAGTACTTC.